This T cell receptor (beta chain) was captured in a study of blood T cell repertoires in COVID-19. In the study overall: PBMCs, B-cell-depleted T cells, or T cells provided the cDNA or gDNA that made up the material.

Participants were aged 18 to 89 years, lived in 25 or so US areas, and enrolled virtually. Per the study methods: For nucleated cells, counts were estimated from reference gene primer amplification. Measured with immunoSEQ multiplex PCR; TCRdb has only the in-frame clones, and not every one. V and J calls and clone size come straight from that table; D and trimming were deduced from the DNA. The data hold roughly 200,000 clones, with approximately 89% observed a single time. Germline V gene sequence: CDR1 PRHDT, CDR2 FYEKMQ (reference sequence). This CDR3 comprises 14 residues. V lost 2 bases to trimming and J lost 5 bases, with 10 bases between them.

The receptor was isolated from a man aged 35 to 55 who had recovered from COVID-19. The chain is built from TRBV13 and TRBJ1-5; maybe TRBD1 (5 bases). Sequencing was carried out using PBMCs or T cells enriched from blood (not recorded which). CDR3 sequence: CASSLQGRDQPQHF. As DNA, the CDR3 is TGTGCCAGCAGCTTACAGGGAAGGGATCAGCCCCAGCATTTT.